Listed below are T cell receptor beta chains from one sample, sequenced in a study of T cell responses to AZD1222 COVID-19 vaccine. Profiling relied on immunoSEQ multiplex PCR, and the TCRdb table lists in-frame clones only, not all of them. The profile shows 150,000 to 200,000 clones, 85% to 95% of them singletons. The source was peripheral blood, collected on day 0 of AZD1222 vaccination. The receptors stem from an adult in good health. Each CDR3 is given with its conserved first and last residue. A D gene is named only where the DNA matches it firmly. Rows give clone size only sometimes, using once, few, many, or a class for an expanded clone.

TRBD1	.	TRBJ1-2	TRBV3-1/TRBV3-2	CASSLGQNYGYTF	TGTGCCAGCAGTCTGGGACAGAACTATGGCTACACCTTC
TRBD2	.	TRBJ2-1	TRBV4-3	CASVKASGSPEQFF	TGCGCCAGCGTGAAGGCTAGCGGATCCCCCGAGCAGTTCTTC
.	.	TRBJ1-5	TRBV6-5	CASSYEGGGRQPQHF	TGTGCCAGCAGTTACGAGGGTGGAGGGCGACAGCCCCAGCATTTT
.	.	TRBJ1-1	TRBV13	CASRGGTEAFF	TGTGCCTCTCGAGGAGGCACTGAAGCTTTCTTT
.	.	TRBJ2-7	TRBV14	CASSQFSEQYF	TGTGCCAGCAGCCAATTTAGCGAGCAGTACTTC
.	.	TRBJ2-1	TRBV7-8	CASSGGRFPANEQFF	TGTGCCAGCAGCGGGGGGAGGTTCCCCGCCAATGAGCAGTTCTTC
.	.	TRBJ1-2	TRBV27	CASRLGGAYGYTF	TGTGCCAGCAGACTGGGTGGAGCCTATGGCTACACCTTC
TRBD2	.	TRBJ2-1	TRBV18	CASSPLAGGPHEQFF	TGTGCCAGCTCACCCCTAGCGGGAGGGCCTCATGAGCAGTTCTTC
TRBD2	.	TRBJ2-7	TRBV9	CASSAGLDYEQYF	TGTGCCAGCAGCGCAGGACTAGACTACGAGCAGTACTTC
.	.	TRBJ1-1	TRBV2	CASSQTQEAFF	TGTGCCAGCAGCCAGACACAAGAAGCTTTCTTT
TRBD1	.	TRBJ1-4	TRBV9	CASSASGQGAEKLFF	TGTGCCAGCAGCGCGTCGGGACAGGGGGCGGAAAAACTGTTTTTT
.	few	TRBJ2-5	TRBV3-1/TRBV3-2	CASSQEVGGGGETQYF	TGTGCCAGCAGCCAAGAGGTCGGTGGTGGCGGAGAGACCCAGTACTTC
.	.	TRBJ1-1	TRBV28	CASRRTVRVGEAFF	TGTGCCAGCAGGAGAACTGTGAGGGTCGGGGAAGCTTTCTTT
TRBD2	.	TRBJ2-1	TRBV28	CASTGRGGRAIWDNEQFF	TGTGCCAGCACCGGACGGGGCGGGAGGGCCATTTGGGACAATGAGCAGTTCTTC
TRBD1	.	TRBJ2-5	TRBV4-1	CASSHPGTEETQYF	TGCGCCAGCAGCCACCCAGGGACAGAAGAGACCCAGTACTTC
TRBD1	.	TRBJ1-2	TRBV28	CASSSESAQGNGYTF	TGTGCCAGCAGTTCCGAGTCGGCACAGGGGAACGGCTACACCTTC
.	.	TRBJ2-2	TRBV9	CASSVFTGEGTGELFF	TGTGCCAGCAGCGTATTTACGGGAGAGGGTACCGGGGAGCTGTTTTTT
.	.	TRBJ1-1	TRBV6-5	CSPRGNTEAFF	TGTTCCCCCCGGGGGAACACTGAAGCTTTCTTT
.	once	TRBJ1-5	TRBV28	CASSLLWGGDNQPQHF	TGTGCCAGCAGTTTATTGTGGGGTGGGGACAATCAGCCCCAGCATTTT
TRBD1	.	TRBJ1-1	TRBV7-2	CASSTRDRAGTEAFF	TGTGCCAGCAGCACCCGGGACAGGGCGGGCACTGAAGCTTTCTTT
TRBD1	.	TRBJ1-3	TRBV27	CASSFTGGSGNTIYF	TGTGCCAGCAGTTTCACAGGGGGCTCTGGAAACACCATATATTTT
.	.	TRBJ1-3	TRBV12-2	CASRLGATAGNTIYF	TGTGCAAGTCGCTTAGGGGCTACGGCGGGAAACACCATATATTTT
.	.	TRBJ1-2	TRBV29-1	CSVDQGSGIYGYTF	TGCAGCGTTGATCAGGGGTCAGGTATCTATGGCTACACCTTC
TRBD1	.	TRBJ1-5	TRBV19	CASSIRGTGALGQPQHF	TGTGCCAGTAGTATCCGAGGGACAGGCGCGTTGGGTCAGCCCCAGCATTTT
.	.	TRBJ1-2	TRBV4-3	CASSQEALATNYGYTF	TGCGCCAGCAGCCAAGAAGCTCTAGCAACAAACTATGGCTACACCTTC
.	.	TRBJ2-7	TRBV7-9	CASSAIHEQYF	TGTGCCAGCAGCGCTATCCACGAGCAGTACTTC
TRBD1	.	TRBJ2-7	TRBV9	CASSVGGGQGNEQYF	TGTGCCAGCAGCGTAGGAGGGGGACAGGGAAACGAGCAGTACTTC
.	.	TRBJ2-2	TRBV27	CASSPRGWGTGELFF	TGTGCCAGCAGCCCCAGGGGTTGGGGCACCGGGGAGCTGTTTTTT
TRBD1	.	TRBJ1-1	TRBV2	CASRSGTGQWSTEAFF	TGTGCCAGCAGGTCCGGGACAGGGCAATGGAGCACTGAAGCTTTCTTT
.	.	TRBJ1-5	TRBV5-6	CASSLWGFAGNQPQHF	TGTGCCAGCAGCTTGTGGGGATTTGCGGGCAATCAGCCCCAGCATTTT
.	.	TRBJ2-7	TRBV5-6	CASSLPGTIYEQYF	TGTGCCAGCAGCTTACCCGGGACAATCTACGAGCAGTACTTC
.	.	TRBJ2-7	TRBV7-8	CASSLGWSGSRYEQYF	TGTGCCAGCAGCCTAGGTTGGAGCGGGTCGAGGTACGAGCAGTACTTC
.	.	TRBJ1-1	TRBV28	CASSFRGTRNTEAFF	TGTGCCAGCAGTTTCCGCGGGACACGGAACACTGAAGCTTTCTTT
.	.	TRBJ1-6	TRBV6-6	CASSSLGGTLHF	TGTGCCAGCAGTTCCTTGGGGGGCACCCTCCACTTT
TRBD1	once	TRBJ2-3	TRBV5-4	CASSPVRGGIRVTDTQYF	TGTGCCAGCAGCCCCGTGCGAGGGGGCATAAGAGTGACAGATACGCAGTATTTT
.	once	TRBJ1-2	TRBV6-5	CASSPQLPEGYGYTF	TGTGCCAGCAGCCCCCAACTACCAGAGGGTTATGGCTACACCTTC
.	.	TRBJ1-6	TRBV21-1	CASRSPGSRNSPLHF	TGTGCCAGCAGGTCCCCGGGGAGTAGGAATTCACCCCTCCACTTT
.	.	TRBJ1-1	TRBV28	CASSFVNTEAFF	TGTGCCAGCAGTTTCGTAAACACTGAAGCTTTCTTT
.	.	TRBJ2-7	TRBV9	CASSGRPSDVYEQYF	TGTGCCAGCAGCGGCAGACCTTCCGACGTCTACGAGCAGTACTTC
TRBD1	.	TRBJ1-5	TRBV5-1	CASSLGDREYQPQHF	TGCGCCAGCAGCTTAGGGGACAGGGAATATCAGCCCCAGCATTTT
TRBD1	.	TRBJ2-3	TRBV11-2	CASRLQTGASTDTQYF	TGTGCCAGCAGGCTCCAGACAGGGGCTAGCACAGATACGCAGTATTTT
.	.	TRBJ2-5	TRBV6-1	CASSDTPQETQYF	TGTGCCAGCAGTGATACGCCGCAAGAGACCCAGTACTTC
TRBD1	.	TRBJ2-7	TRBV28	CASSLILGQGTYEQYF	TGTGCCAGCAGTTTAATTCTGGGACAGGGTACCTACGAGCAGTACTTC
TRBD2	.	TRBJ2-7	TRBV9	CASSVGVSGSSYEQYF	TGTGCCAGCAGCGTAGGTGTTAGCGGGAGCTCCTACGAGCAGTACTTC
.	.	TRBJ2-5	TRBV19	CASRSRLGGETQYF	TGTGCCAGTAGATCAAGGTTGGGTGGGGAGACCCAGTACTTC
TRBD1	.	TRBJ1-6	TRBV28	CASRTPGQGDSPLHF	TGTGCCAGCAGAACTCCGGGACAGGGGGATTCACCCCTCCACTTT
.	.	TRBJ2-1	TRBV19	CASNGQGKILNEQFF	TGTGCCAGTAACGGGCAGGGGAAAATACTCAATGAGCAGTTCTTC
.	.	TRBJ1-2	TRBV11-2	CASSSVKNYGYTF	TGTGCCAGCAGCTCCGTGAAGAACTATGGCTACACCTTC
.	.	TRBJ1-4	TRBV29-1	CSVEEGLSGEKLFF	TGCAGCGTTGAAGAAGGGCTAAGTGGTGAAAAACTGTTTTTT
.	.	TRBJ2-2	TRBV9	CASSVRSGTTGELFF	TGTGCCAGCAGCGTACGTTCCGGGACCACCGGGGAGCTGTTTTTT